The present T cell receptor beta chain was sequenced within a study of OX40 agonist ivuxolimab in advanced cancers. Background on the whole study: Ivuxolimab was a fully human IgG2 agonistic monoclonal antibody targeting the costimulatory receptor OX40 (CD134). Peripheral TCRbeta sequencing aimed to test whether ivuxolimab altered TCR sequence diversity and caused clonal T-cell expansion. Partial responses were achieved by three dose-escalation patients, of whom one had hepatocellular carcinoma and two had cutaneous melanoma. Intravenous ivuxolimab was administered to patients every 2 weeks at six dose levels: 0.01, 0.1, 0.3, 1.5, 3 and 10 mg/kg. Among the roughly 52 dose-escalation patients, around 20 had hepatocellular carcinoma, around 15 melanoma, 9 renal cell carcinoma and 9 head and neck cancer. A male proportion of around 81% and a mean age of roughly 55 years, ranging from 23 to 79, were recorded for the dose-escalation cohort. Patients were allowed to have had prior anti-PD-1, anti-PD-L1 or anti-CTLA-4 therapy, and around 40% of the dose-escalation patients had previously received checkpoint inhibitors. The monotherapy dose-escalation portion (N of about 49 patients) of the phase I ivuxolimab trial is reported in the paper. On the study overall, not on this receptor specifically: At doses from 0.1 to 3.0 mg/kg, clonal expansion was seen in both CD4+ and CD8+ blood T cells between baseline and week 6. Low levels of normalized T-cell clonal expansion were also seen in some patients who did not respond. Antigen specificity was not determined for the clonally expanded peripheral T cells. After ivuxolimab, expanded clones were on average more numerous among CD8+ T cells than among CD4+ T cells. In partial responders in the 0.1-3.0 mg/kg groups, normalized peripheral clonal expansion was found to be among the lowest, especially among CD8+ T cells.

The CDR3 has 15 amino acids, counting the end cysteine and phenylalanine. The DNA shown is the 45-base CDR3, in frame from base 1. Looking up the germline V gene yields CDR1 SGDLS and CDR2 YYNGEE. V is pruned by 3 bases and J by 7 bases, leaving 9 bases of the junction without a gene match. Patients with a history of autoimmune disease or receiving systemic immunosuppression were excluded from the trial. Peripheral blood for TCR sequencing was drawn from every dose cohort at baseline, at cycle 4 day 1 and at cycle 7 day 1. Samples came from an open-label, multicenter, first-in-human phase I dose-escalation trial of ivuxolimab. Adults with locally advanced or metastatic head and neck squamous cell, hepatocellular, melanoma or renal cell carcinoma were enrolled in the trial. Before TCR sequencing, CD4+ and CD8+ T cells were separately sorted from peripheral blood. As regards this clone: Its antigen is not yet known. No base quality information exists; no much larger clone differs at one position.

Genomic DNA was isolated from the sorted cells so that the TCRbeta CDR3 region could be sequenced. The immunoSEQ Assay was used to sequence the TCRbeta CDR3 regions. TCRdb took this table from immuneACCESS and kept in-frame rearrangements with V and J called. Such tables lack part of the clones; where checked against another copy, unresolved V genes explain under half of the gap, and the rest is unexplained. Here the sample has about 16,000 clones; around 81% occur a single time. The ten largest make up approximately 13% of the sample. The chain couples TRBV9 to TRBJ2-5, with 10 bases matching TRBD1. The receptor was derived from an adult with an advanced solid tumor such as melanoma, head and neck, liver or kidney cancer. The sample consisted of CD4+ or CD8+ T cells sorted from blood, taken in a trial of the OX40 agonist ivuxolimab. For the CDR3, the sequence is CASSEGQGGRWTQYF. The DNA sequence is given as TGTGCCAGCAGCGAAGGACAGGGGGGTAGGTGGACCCAGTACTTC.